These 8 T cell receptor beta chains originate from one sample sequenced in a study of monozygotic twins with cystic fibrosis. Sequencing was performed with immunoSEQ multiplex PCR; in TCRdb, only in-frame clones are kept and a portion is missing. Here the sample spans about 32,000 clones, roughly 90% being singletons. Input material: blood. All receptors come from a girl aged 2 to 10 with cystic fibrosis.

The V and J genes are TRBV7-6 and TRBJ2-3; the D is unclear. This CDR3 spans 17 amino acids. Germline-derived CDR1 and CDR2 are SGHVS and FNYEAQ. V lost 5 bases and J 2 bases, leaving 20 bases between the germline ends. CDR3 amino acids: CASSSSFDNLFTDTQYF. The CDR3 DNA reads TGTGCCAGCAGCAGCAGCTTCGATAATCTTTTCACAGATACGCAGTATTTT.

DNA of the CDR3: TGTGCCAGCAGACCCCTAGAACGTAGCGTCGGGGAGCTGTTTTTT. This codes for CASRPLERSVGELFF. V is TRBV28 and J is TRBJ2-2; maybe TRBD2 (5 bases). The CDR3 extends over 15 amino acids. The V gene's germline CDR1 is MDHEN and CDR2 SYDVKM. Trimming removed 6 bases from V and 7 bases from J, with 18 bases in between.

This CDR3 is CASSPLSGGASDTQYF. The CDR3 DNA sequence: TGTGCCAGCAGCCCCCTTAGCGGGGGGGCTTCAGATACGCAGTATTTT. V is TRBV7-8 and J is TRBJ2-3; 11 bases line up with TRBD2. This CDR3 comprises 16 residues. Unmatched junction bases numbered 8, after V lost 5 bases and J lost 4 bases. Germline CDR1 reads SGHVS; CDR2 reads FQNEAQ.

CDR3 sequence: CASSSYRVIYGYTF. The DNA for the CDR3 is TGTGCCAGCAGCTCCTACAGGGTCATCTATGGCTACACCTTC. The chain links TRBV13 to TRBJ1-2; D may be TRBD1 (6 bases). This CDR3 is 14 amino acids long. Trimming removed 4 bases at V and 4 bases at J, with 13 bases between. Germline loops: CDR1 PRHDT, CDR2 FYEKMQ (reference sequence).

V and J are TRBV18 and TRBJ2-7, with TRBD2 matching over 10 bases. With 2 bases clipped from V and 5 bases from J, the junction kept 3 bases outside the gene matches. The CDR3 loop spans 14 amino acids. From germline, CDR1 is KGHSH and CDR2 LQKENI. CDR3: CASSPSGTSDEQYF. The CDR3 nucleotides are TGTGCCAGCTCACCATCCGGGACTAGCGACGAGCAGTACTTC.

CDR3 amino acids: CASSMGDEQFF. The CDR3 nucleotides are TGTGCCAGTAGTATGGGAGATGAGCAGTTCTTC. The chain combines TRBV19 with TRBJ2-1; tentative D call: TRBD2 (5 bases). Per germline, CDR1 LNHDA and CDR2 SQIVND (reference sequence). V gave up 3 bases and J gave up 8 bases, with 5 bases separating them. This CDR3 has 11 residues.

This chain connects TRBV6-5 to TRBJ1-5, with 9 bases that match TRBD1. The germline gives CDR1 MNHEY, CDR2 SVGAGI. After removal of 0 bases from V and 4 bases from J, the junction contained 1 base not matched to a gene. The CDR3 extends over 15 amino acids. Written as DNA, the CDR3 is TGTGCCAGCAGTTACTCTGGACAGGGGAATCAGCCCCAGCATTTT. Its translation is CASSYSGQGNQPQHF.

The CDR3 region is CASSPRGHTGELFF. Here the CDR3 DNA reads TGTGCCAGCAGCCCGAGGGGGCACACCGGGGAGCTGTTTTTT. The chain combines TRBV11-3 with TRBJ2-2; TRBD1 aligns across 7 bases. V dropped 5 bases and J dropped 3; count of bases not matched to a gene: 3. This CDR3 has 14 residues. The germline CDR1 and CDR2 sequences are SGHNT and YENEEA.